These 12 T cell receptor beta chains were sequenced from one sample in a study of cytomegalovirus exposure and HLA in healthy donors. Here immunoSEQ multiplex PCR was the method, and the copy in TCRdb shows in-frame clones only, minus some. The sample yields under 400,000 clones, about nine tenths seen once. Sequenced sample: PBMCs. Every receptor here comes from a woman between 18 and 29 years old in good health and CMV-seronegative.

The gene calls are TRBV14 and TRBJ2-3; maybe TRBD2 (6 bases). The V end lost 4 bases, the J end lost 3 bases, and 14 bases lay between the germline ends. Germline assignment: CDR1 SGHDN and CDR2 FVKESK. The length of the CDR3 is 15 residues. This chain's CDR3 is CASSPRDWRTDTQYF. As DNA, the CDR3 is TGTGCCAGCAGCCCGCGGGACTGGAGGACAGATACGCAGTATTTT.

J is TRBJ2-1 and V is TRBV4-1, with D perhaps TRBD1 (5 bases). V lost 0 bases to trimming and J lost 5 bases, with 11 bases between them. The CDR3 loop spans 15 amino acids. Germline-derived CDR1 and CDR2 are MGHRA and YSYEKL. For the CDR3, the DNA is TGCGCCAGCAGCCAAGATCTGGGGCTGAACAATGAGCAGTTCTTC. This codes for CASSQDLGLNNEQFF.

The chain is built from TRBV14 and TRBJ2-2, with D tentatively TRBD2 (5 bases). This CDR3 spans 15 amino acids. CDR1 SGHDN and CDR2 FVKESK come from the germline V gene. V was pared by 3 bases and J by 6 bases, with 14 bases between. The CDR3 is CASSQIIGNAGELFF. DNA of the CDR3: TGTGCCAGCAGCCAGATAATCGGGAATGCCGGGGAGCTGTTTTTT.

Only one count was recorded for this clone. The genes are TRBV27 and TRBJ2-7; D gene uncertain. The CDR3 sequence is 13 residues long. The germline V gene encodes CDR1 MNHEY and CDR2 SMNVEV (reference sequence). The V end was cut by 2 bases, the J end by 2 bases, with 7 bases between. The CDR3 loop reads CASSLGKTYEQYF. The CDR3 DNA sequence: TGTGCCAGCAGTTTAGGCAAGACCTACGAGCAGTACTTC.

This chain uses TRBV5-6 with TRBJ2-1; a weak D match, TRBD2 (5 bases). The CDR3 covers 14 residues. The germline V and J ends were trimmed by 4 bases and 4 bases, with 12 bases remaining between them. Germline CDR1 is SGHDT and CDR2 is YYEEEE. CDR3 bases: TGTGCCAGCAGCCCCCCGTCGGGGTACAATGAGCAGTTCTTC. This translates into CASSPPSGYNEQFF.

This chain links TRBV15 with TRBJ2-2; TRBD2 matches 7 bases. This CDR3 spans 16 amino acids. The V segment lost 1 base and the J segment 4 bases; nucleotides outside the gene matches: 6. CDR1 is LNHNV and CDR2 is YYDKDF in the germline V gene (reference sequence). CDR3 in DNA: TGTGCCACCAGCAGAGTTCGGGGGGAACCCACCGGGGAGCTGTTTTTT. Translated, it gives CATSRVRGEPTGELFF.

The V call is TRBV29-1, the J call TRBJ1-2; 10 positions agree with TRBD1. CDR1 and CDR2 from the germline V gene are SQVTM and ANQGSEA. The CDR3 length is 14 residues. Losses at the gene ends were 7 bases for V and 2 bases for J; bases not matched to a gene: 7. The CDR3 DNA is TGCAGCGGAGAGACAGGGGGCTCAAACTATGGCTACACCTTC. This encodes CSGETGGSNYGYTF.

The rearrangement uses TRBV11-2 and TRBJ2-3; TRBD2 agrees at 8 bases. Germline assignment: CDR1 SGHAT and CDR2 FQNNGV. The CDR3 spans 15 residues. Germline trimming cut 4 bases from V and 2 bases from J; bases unmatched to any gene: 5. The CDR3 DNA sequence: TGTGCCAGCAGCTCAACAGCGGGGGTCACAGATACGCAGTATTTT. Protein product: CASSSTAGVTDTQYF.

In this sample, this clone turned up once. The chain combines TRBV18 with TRBJ2-3; D gene uncertain. Germline V gene lookup returns CDR1 KGHSH and CDR2 LQKENI. This CDR3 has 14 amino acids. The V gene lost 10 bases and the J gene lost 1 base, with 15 bases spanning the gap. Here the CDR3 DNA reads TGTGCCACCACGGTGCAGGTCCGCACAGATACGCAGTATTTT. Protein product: CATTVQVRTDTQYF.

The chain uses TRBV6-1 and TRBJ2-1; tentatively, D is TRBD1 (5 bases). V lost 10 bases and J lost 10, with 17 bases in between. Germline CDR1 MNHNS, CDR2 SASEGT. The CDR3 extends over 12 amino acids. As DNA, the CDR3 is TGTGCCACAAAAGGGGCCCCGCGGGAGCAGTTCTTC. It is translated as CATKGAPREQFF.

This chain connects TRBV30 to TRBJ2-7; no clear D gene. In germline, CDR1 is GTSNPN, CDR2 SVGIG (reference sequence). Trimming took off 2 bases at V and 5 bases at J, with 13 bases between the two ends. The CDR3 contains 13 residues. Written as DNA, the CDR3 is TGTGCCTGGAGTCCCCATTTGTCAAACGAGCAGTACTTC. Its protein is CAWSPHLSNEQYF.

V is TRBV28 and J is TRBJ1-4; 7 nucleotides agree with TRBD1. This CDR3 contains 15 residues. Germline-derived CDR1 and CDR2 are MDHEN and SYDVKM. The junction had 8 bases not matched to a gene; V was cut back by 6 bases and J by 4 bases. Here the CDR3 reads CASRPDRVGNEKLFF. The CDR3 DNA is TGTGCCAGCAGACCCGACAGGGTTGGTAATGAAAAACTGTTTTTT.